This TCR beta chain was identified in a study of T cell repertoires in ileal Crohn's disease (dated by TCRdb to between 2018 and 2021). At the level of the whole study: Median disease duration was around 8 years, and 35% of patients were identified as active smokers at the time of surgery. The M0 samples consisted of biopsies taken from the inflamed part of the ileum within the surgical resection specimen. Roughly half of the patients were given postoperative therapy, with ten to eleven receiving thiopurines and 18 receiving anti-TNF agents. The study was conducted in parallel with a multicentre cohort that was designed to identify predictors of early endoscopic recurrence following ileocolonic resection. Surgery was performed for a complication in all patients, with stricturing disease in about 61% and penetrating disease in roughly 40%. Endoscopic postoperative recurrence was defined by a Rutgeerts score above i0. A total of around 150 mucosal samples from some 60 patients were sequenced, with samples obtained at several locations on the surgical specimen and at postoperative endoscopy. Roughly 0.55 micrograms of biopsy DNA per sample were submitted for commercial TCRB immunosequencing. TCR repertoire analysis was done in a few dozen Crohn's disease patients from a prospective multicentre cohort. Here is what the overall study found, with its caveats: Mucosal CD4 and CD8 T cells were sorted and sequenced only in a subgroup of patients, the size of which was not stated. Compared with non-smokers, patients who were active smokers at surgery showed a significantly higher proportion of clonal expansions (approximately 26% vs 20%, p=0.02). Compared with CD4 T cells, sorted CD8 T cells held more high-frequency clones, which suggests that the mucosal expansions were mostly CD8. Endoscopic recurrence was found to be associated with higher high-frequency clone percentages at surgery, and recurrence was observed in all patients with clonality above 26.8% (18/57).

The time point label, read with the paper, signifies: inflamed ileum from the surgical specimen. Adults with ileal or ileocolonic Crohn's disease for whom ileocolonic resection was indicated were considered eligible. Whole ileal mucosal biopsies were stored frozen at -80°C before DNA extraction. Genomic DNA was extracted from frozen whole biopsies using a TRizol-based method and was quantified with a NanoDrop 2000 spectrophotometer. V lost 3 bases and J lost 3 bases, and the count of bases not matched to a germline gene is 7. CDR1 and CDR2 are drawn from the germline V gene (reference sequence): LNHDA, SQIVND. From the cysteine up to the phenylalanine, the CDR3 has a length of 16 residues. CDR3 DNA is the only sequence kept; it has 48 bases, read in frame from the first base. Libraries were made using the immunoSEQ multiplex PCR assay. A two-step, amplification bias-controlled multiplex PCR was used by Adaptive Biotechnology to amplify CDR3 regions from genomic DNA. The first PCR used primers for every V and J gene segment; the second PCR added barcodes and Illumina adapters. An Illumina instrument was used to sequence the CDR3 libraries. The paper's processing steps were these. The analysis drew on both the pipelines supplied by the vendor and custom analysis of the raw data in R/Bioconductor running R version 3.3.0. Clonality, which ranges from 0 to 1, was calculated as the inverse of the normalised Shannon entropy across all productive clones. High-frequency clones were defined as the share of the repertoire taken up by the top 100 clones, keeping only clones that passed a 95% confidence test. The Simpson index measured repertoire diversity, and the Morisita-Horn index measured overlap between samples. Imported from immuneACCESS, the table was reduced by TCRdb to in-frame sequences with V and J called. These copies leave out some clones; in studies compared against another copy, an unresolved V gene accounts for under half, and the cause of the remainder is not known. The DNA gave D and trimming, while V, J and clone size come from that table. In this sample the table shows around 15,000 clones, less than 80% of which occur a single time. The ten top clones hold approximately 14% of the sample.

Comments on this clone: This clone's antigen is unknown. No much larger clonotype is one base removed from it; base qualities were not supplied.

The material sequenced was ileal tissue. This receptor chain uses TRBV19 and TRBJ2-1, and 8 junctional nucleotides match TRBD2. The receptor was derived from an adult with Crohn's disease. The base sequence is TGTGCCAGTAGTATTTTTCGGCGGGGGGTCTACAATGAGCAGTTCTTC. Translated, this gives CASSIFRRGVYNEQFF.